The rows below give T cell receptor beta chains drawn from one sample of a study of cytomegalovirus exposure and HLA in healthy donors. Produced via immunoSEQ multiplex PCR; TCRdb's table is partial and in-frame only. The sample holds around 100,000 clones, roughly four fifths seen once. The specimen was PBMCs. The receptors derive from a woman aged 60-70 years in good health and CMV-seropositive. Each CDR3 is given with its conserved first and last residue. D genes are given only for firm matches. Only some rows state a clone size, as once, few, many or a class for expanded clones.

clone_size	d_call	v_call	j_call	cdr3_aa	cdr3_nt
NA	NA	TRBV19	TRBJ1-2	CASSINSGSYYGYTF	TGTGCCAGTAGTATAAATTCCGGGAGCTACTATGGCTACACCTTC
NA	NA	TRBV9	TRBJ2-1	CASSGVTNNNEQFF	TGTGCCAGCAGCGGTGTGACTAACAACAATGAGCAGTTCTTC
NA	TRBD1	TRBV5-1	TRBJ1-2	CASSLGTGGTYGYTF	TGCGCCAGCAGCTTGGGCACAGGGGGCACCTATGGCTACACCTTC
NA	TRBD1	TRBV29-1	TRBJ2-7	CSFRTGSYEQYF	TGCAGCTTCCGGACAGGTTCCTACGAGCAGTACTTC
NA	NA	TRBV7-8	TRBJ1-1	CASSFSRRTARRTEAFF	TGTGCCAGCAGCTTCTCTCGGAGGACAGCTCGGAGGACTGAAGCTTTCTTT
few	TRBD1	TRBV6-5	TRBJ2-3	CASSYSGQGKDTQYF	TGTGCCAGCAGTTACTCGGGACAGGGAAAAGATACGCAGTATTTT
NA	NA	TRBV11-2	TRBJ2-5	CASSLDSQIKTQYF	TGTGCCAGCAGCTTAGATTCACAGATAAAGACCCAGTACTTC
few	TRBD1	TRBV7-9	TRBJ1-1	CASSSQGSGAEAFF	TGTGCCAGCAGCTCACAGGGGAGTGGGGCTGAAGCTTTCTTT
NA	NA	TRBV10-3	TRBJ2-3	CAISDRSSTDTQYF	TGTGCCATCAGTGACAGGTCTAGCACAGATACGCAGTATTTT
NA	TRBD2	TRBV5-1	TRBJ2-7	CASSSQKTSGTLYEQYF	TGCGCCAGCAGCTCCCAAAAGACTAGCGGCACCCTTTACGAGCAGTACTTC
NA	NA	TRBV18	TRBJ1-1	CASSPGLNTEAFF	TGTGCCAGCTCACCAGGGCTGAACACTGAAGCTTTCTTT
few	NA	TRBV18	TRBJ1-4	CASSPSGLNEKLFF	TGTGCCAGCTCACCATCGGGACTTAATGAAAAACTGTTTTTT
NA	NA	TRBV14	TRBJ2-1	CASSQVGVGEQFF	TGTGCCAGCAGCCAGGTGGGCGTCGGTGAGCAGTTCTTC
NA	TRBD1	TRBV30	TRBJ1-3	CAWDRGPGNTIYF	TGTGCCTGGGACAGGGGGCCAGGAAACACCATATATTTT
NA	TRBD2	TRBV6-6	TRBJ2-5	CASSYRTSGREETQYF	TGTGCCAGCAGTTATCGCACTAGCGGTCGAGAAGAGACCCAGTACTTC
NA	NA	TRBV10-3	TRBJ2-1	CAISANSPFGGEQFF	TGTGCCATCAGTGCGAATAGCCCATTTGGTGGTGAGCAGTTCTTC
NA	NA	TRBV4-2	TRBJ2-3	CASSRQGLDTQYF	TGTGCCAGCAGCCGTCAGGGTTTAGATACGCAGTATTTT
NA	NA	TRBV7-2	TRBJ2-7	CASSSGRRRQRSIYEQYF	TGTGCCAGCAGCTCGGGTCGTCGGCGGCAACGTTCGATCTACGAGCAGTACTTC
NA	NA	TRBV6-1	TRBJ1-5	CASTGRDRIGEPQHF	TGTGCCAGCACTGGGAGAGACCGGATTGGGGAGCCCCAGCATTTT
once	TRBD2	TRBV4-2	TRBJ2-1	CASSQPGLDYNEQFF	TGTGCCAGCAGCCAACCGGGACTAGATTACAATGAGCAGTTCTTC
NA	TRBD1	TRBV5-4	TRBJ2-3	CASRPIVWDRDTQYF	TGTGCCAGCAGGCCGATCGTATGGGACAGAGATACGCAGTATTTT
once	TRBD1	TRBV27	TRBJ1-5	CASSSGTGVWNQPQHF	TGTGCCAGCAGTTCCGGGACAGGGGTTTGGAATCAGCCCCAGCATTTT
NA	NA	TRBV30	TRBJ2-7	CAWSVPSGRDYEQYF	TGTGCCTGGAGTGTACCGAGTGGCAGGGACTACGAGCAGTACTTC
NA	TRBD1	TRBV7-9	TRBJ1-2	CASSPGQGGYYGYTF	TGTGCCAGCAGCCCAGGACAGGGGGGATACTATGGCTACACCTTC
NA	TRBD2	TRBV28	TRBJ2-5	CASSFLSAGGLGETQYF	TGTGCCAGCAGTTTTTTATCTGCGGGAGGGCTGGGGGAGACCCAGTACTTC
NA	NA	TRBV29-1	TRBJ2-7	CSVPGGYEQYF	TGCAGCGTACCCGGAGGCTACGAGCAGTACTTC
NA	NA	TRBV4-1	TRBJ2-4	CASSQGPQLRQEKNIQYF	TGCGCCAGCAGCCAAGGGCCCCAACTAAGACAGGAAAAAAACATTCAGTACTTC
NA	NA	TRBV11-2	TRBJ1-1	CASSPLRDTEAFF	TGTGCCAGCAGCCCCCTCCGAGATACTGAAGCTTTCTTT
NA	TRBD1	TRBV25-1	TRBJ1-1	CASSNDRVTEAFF	TGTGCCAGCAGCAATGACAGGGTCACTGAAGCTTTCTTT
NA	TRBD1	TRBV19	TRBJ2-5	CASSRQGRETQYF	TGTGCCAGTAGCCGACAGGGTCGGGAGACCCAGTACTTC
once	NA	TRBV27	TRBJ1-1	CASSLRESTEAFF	TGTGCCAGCAGTTTACGGGAATCGACTGAAGCTTTCTTT
few	NA	TRBV30	TRBJ1-2	CAWSTLGANYGYTF	TGTGCCTGGAGTACGCTTGGAGCTAACTATGGCTACACCTTC
few	NA	TRBV21-1	TRBJ2-1	CASSRTPGLADNEQFF	TGTGCCAGCAGCAGAACTCCGGGACTAGCAGACAATGAGCAGTTCTTC
NA	NA	TRBV5-1	TRBJ2-3	CASSQSRGDTQYF	TGCGCCAGCAGCCAGTCCAGGGGAGATACGCAGTATTTT
NA	TRBD2	TRBV5-1	TRBJ2-5	CASSLSSGLAGGPRETQYF	TGCGCCAGCAGCCTCTCTTCGGGGCTAGCGGGAGGGCCCCGGGAGACCCAGTACTTC
once	NA	TRBV30	TRBJ2-1	CAWSPGLASSYNEQFF	TGTGCCTGGAGTCCCGGTCTAGCGAGCTCCTACAATGAGCAGTTCTTC
NA	NA	TRBV2	TRBJ2-7	CASSLALSYEQYF	TGTGCCAGCAGTCTAGCGCTCTCCTACGAGCAGTACTTC
few	TRBD1	TRBV5-4	TRBJ1-4	CASSLAGGVEKLFF	TGTGCCAGCAGCTTGGCAGGGGGTGTTGAAAAACTGTTTTTT
NA	TRBD2	TRBV25-1	TRBJ2-2	CASSEYSSGRALGELFF	TGTGCCAGCAGTGAATATTCCAGCGGGAGGGCCCTCGGGGAGCTGTTTTTT
NA	NA	TRBV1	TRBJ2-2	CTSSHNPGRLAGDRGGELFF	TGCACCAGCAGCCACAATCCCGGGCGACTAGCGGGAGATAGGGGCGGGGAGCTGTTTTTT
NA	TRBD2	TRBV7-2	TRBJ2-5	CASSLLAAQETQYF	TGTGCCAGCAGCTTACTAGCGGCCCAAGAGACCCAGTACTTC
NA	TRBD2	TRBV10-3	TRBJ2-5	CAISEKAGGRETQYF	TGTGCCATCAGTGAAAAAGCGGGAGGGCGGGAGACCCAGTACTTC
NA	TRBD1	TRBV11-2	TRBJ2-5	CASSSRLGQQQETQYF	TGTGCCAGCAGCTCCCGCTTGGGACAGCAGCAAGAGACCCAGTACTTC
few	NA	TRBV7-2	TRBJ2-3	CASSLAGGDTQYF	TGTGCCAGCAGCTTAGCGGGCGGGGATACGCAGTATTTT
few	NA	TRBV25-1	TRBJ1-1	CASSAAGRGREAFF	TGTGCCAGCAGTGCCGCGGGGAGGGGCCGTGAAGCTTTCTTT
NA	TRBD2	TRBV30	TRBJ2-2	CAWVGTSGRTGELFF	TGTGCCTGGGTTGGGACTAGCGGGAGAACCGGGGAGCTGTTTTTT
NA	NA	TRBV7-6	TRBJ2-7	CASSLRRGPGYEQYF	TGTGCCAGCAGCTTGAGGCGAGGGCCGGGATACGAGCAGTACTTC
NA	NA	TRBV29-1	TRBJ1-2	CSVNRQENYGYTF	TGCAGCGTCAATCGACAGGAGAACTATGGCTACACCTTC
NA	NA	TRBV9	TRBJ2-7	CASSVGDSAYEQYF	TGTGCCAGCAGCGTAGGGGACTCGGCCTACGAGCAGTACTTC
NA	TRBD1	TRBV5-1	TRBJ2-5	CASRTGQVETQYF	TGCGCCAGCAGGACAGGACAGGTGGAGACCCAGTACTTC
NA	TRBD1	TRBV5-1	TRBJ1-4	CASSPGTEGEKLFF	TGCGCCAGCAGCCCCGGGACAGAGGGTGAAAAACTGTTTTTT
few	NA	TRBV7-9	TRBJ2-7	CASSSSPSGVNYEQYF	TGTGCCAGCAGCTCGAGTCCTTCAGGGGTGAACTACGAGCAGTACTTC
NA	TRBD1	TRBV7-9	TRBJ1-5	CASSPGQDSQPQHF	TGTGCCAGCAGCCCCGGACAGGACAGTCAGCCCCAGCATTTT